A single sample gave rise to the 6 T cell receptor beta chains below, sequenced in a study of T cell repertoires in cytomegalovirus infection. A single record per CDR3 protein comes from TCRdb applying MiXCR to the reads. Of hundreds of thousands of distinct CDR3 sequences listed, about 24% are singletons. Sequenced: CD8+ T cells from PBMCs. These receptors all come from a human donor in good health (CMV status not recorded). Some clones in this sample may be carry-over from other donors' samples.

The J gene is TRBJ2-7, the V gene TRBV28, with 8 nucleotides matching TRBD1. The germline CDR1 and CDR2 sequences are MDHEN and SYDVKM. V lost 5 bases, J lost 5 bases, and 11 bases stayed unmatched. The CDR3 length is 15 residues. The chain's CDR3 is CASSVTGTGGDEQYV. As DNA, the CDR3 is TGTGCCAGCAGTGTAACCGGGACAGGTGGTGACGAGCAGTACGTC.

This clonotype was picked up many times. V and J are TRBV7-9 and TRBJ1-1; no clear D. The germline V and J ends were trimmed by 4 bases and 3 bases, with 15 bases remaining between them. The CDR3 runs 15 residues. Germline values: CDR1 SEHNR, CDR2 FQNEAQ (reference sequence). CDR3 DNA: TGTGCCAGCAGCTCAGCAACGGGGTATGACACTGAAGCTTTCTTT. Translation: CASSSATGYDTEAFF.

This clonotype has just a few counts. V usage is TRBV9 and J usage is TRBJ2-1; 9 nucleotides agree with TRBD1. The CDR3 extends over 17 amino acids. The germline V gene has CDR1 SGDLS and CDR2 YYNGEE. V dropped 3 bases and J dropped 1; count of bases not matched to a gene: 8. The CDR3 DNA is TGTGCCAGCAGCGCGCCGCCGGGACAGGGATCCTACAATGAGCAGTTCTTC. Its protein product is CASSAPPGQGSYNEQFF.

J is TRBJ2-3 and V is TRBV6-5; the match to TRBD2 covers 10 bases. Germline values: CDR1 MNHEY, CDR2 SVGAGI. The length of the CDR3 is 14 residues. Germline trimming cut 6 bases from V and 4 bases from J; bases unmatched to any gene: 4. The CDR3 loop is CASSKRGGPDTQYF. For the CDR3, the DNA is TGTGCCAGCAGCAAGCGGGGGGGCCCAGATACGCAGTATTTT.

This clonotype was seen many times. J is TRBJ2-1 and V is TRBV7-2, with 10 bases that match TRBD1. J was trimmed by 6 bases and V by 1 base; bases with no gene match: 9. The CDR3 is 17 amino acids. Per the germline V gene, CDR1 is SGHTA and CDR2 is FQGNSA. The CDR3 region is CASSLGETGGIINEQFF. The CDR3 coding sequence is TGTGCCAGCAGCTTAGGGGAGACAGGGGGCATTATCAATGAGCAGTTCTTC.

With regard to this clonotype: This may be a read error: a much more frequent sequence differs by one nucleotide. The V call is TRBV10-3, the J call TRBJ1-1, with 7 nucleotides matching TRBD1. The CDR3 is 14 amino acids. Per germline, CDR1 ENHRY and CDR2 SYGVKD. This CDR3 is CAISESGTDTQAFF. CDR3 nucleotide sequence: TGTGCCATCAGTGAGTCCGGGACAGACACTCAAGCTTTCTTT.